This TCR beta chain comes out of a study of T-cell memory formation after mild COVID-19. Background on the study: Across donors, TCR clusters were largely donor specific. Notes on the study in general: Mainly in CM and EM were contracting CD4+ clones; CD8+ were in EMRA. Specificity for SARS-CoV-2 was not confirmed among the second-wave clones peaking on day 37.

In TCRdb, the 5' RACE reads were re-called with MiXCR into one record per CDR3 protein. The profile covers about 140,000 distinct CDR3 sequences, with 11% to 15% appearing a single time and more than 25% taken by the ten largest. This clonotype was found many times. Its antigen is not identified. V gave up 4 bases and J gave up 7 bases; unmatched junction bases: 15. Germline V gene data show CDR1 as SEHNR and CDR2 as FQNEAQ (reference sequence). The CDR3 extends over 18 amino acids. Sequencing was carried out using PBMCs or a T cell subset sorted from them (not recorded which). The chain is built from TRBV7-9 and TRBJ2-7; 14 nucleotides agree with TRBD2. The TCR originated in an adult woman who had mild COVID-19 (a few samples of this study predate the infection). Cell type and time point are not known. The CDR3 region is CASSSGTSGRGLPWEQYF. In nucleotides, the CDR3 is TGTGCCAGCAGCTCCGGGACTAGCGGGAGAGGGTTGCCTTGGGAGCAGTACTTC.